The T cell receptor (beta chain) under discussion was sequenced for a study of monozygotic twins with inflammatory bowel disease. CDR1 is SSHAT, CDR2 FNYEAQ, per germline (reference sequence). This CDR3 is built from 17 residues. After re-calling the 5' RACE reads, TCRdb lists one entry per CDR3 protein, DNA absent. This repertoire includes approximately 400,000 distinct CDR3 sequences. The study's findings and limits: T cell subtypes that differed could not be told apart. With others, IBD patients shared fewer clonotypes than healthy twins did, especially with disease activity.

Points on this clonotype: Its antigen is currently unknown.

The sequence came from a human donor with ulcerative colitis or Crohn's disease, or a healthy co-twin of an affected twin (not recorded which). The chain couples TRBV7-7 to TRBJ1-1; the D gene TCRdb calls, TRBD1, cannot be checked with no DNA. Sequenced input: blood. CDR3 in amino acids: CASSRGDRRLMNTEAFF.